This T cell receptor (beta chain) is drawn from a study of blood T cell repertoires in COVID-19. Study as a whole: Sample material is recorded as cDNA or gDNA derived from T cells, B-cell-depleted T cells, or PBMCs.

Under the authors' procedure: Amplified reference gene primers provided the basis for estimating nucleated cell counts. Clones were read by immunoSEQ multiplex PCR, and TCRdb kept only the in-frame ones, dropping some. V and J calls and clone size are copied from that table; D and trimming were computed from the DNA. The data show some 230,000 clones, roughly 84% seen once. The germline gives CDR1 SGHRS, CDR2 YFSETQ. This CDR3 has 17 residues. V was cut by 0 bases and J by 1 base, with 16 bases left in between. This clone showed up just once. Sequenced sample: peripheral blood. The chain carries TRBV5-1 and TRBJ1-1; possible D gene TRBD1, 6 bases. The clonotype comes from a man between 40 and 49 years old with acute or convalescent COVID-19. The DNA for the CDR3 is TGCGCCAGCAGCTTGGCCAAGCAAGACAGGAGGAACACTGAAGCTTTCTTT. Amino acids: CASSLAKQDRRNTEAFF.